This entry concerns a single T cell receptor beta chain. Antigen unknown. The sample originates from a study of cytomegalovirus exposure and HLA in healthy donors. Overall study context: Among several hundred genotyped donors, approximately 80% fell in the Caucasian-associated ancestry cluster.

Broader study findings: Versus the roughly 700-donor mean, an Asian-associated ancestry cluster reportedly showed fewer N-insertions in a later analysis.

PCR primers comprised 60 Vbeta and 13 Jbeta primers. TCRdb's table, derived via immunoSEQ multiplex PCR, lists solely in-frame clones and lacks some. The sample has 75,000 or so clones; around 70% are singletons. Germline CDR1 SGHTA, CDR2 FQGNSA. The CDR3 is 14 amino acids. The chain couples TRBV7-2 to TRBJ2-5, with D possibly being TRBD2 (5 bases). The J call may not be correct, given that the DNA end is closer to TRBJ2-7. The sample comprised PBMCs. The receptor comes from a man aged 35 to 55 in good health and CMV-seropositive. The chain's CDR3 is CASSLGPSWYEQYF. CDR3 nucleotide sequence: TGTGCCAGCAGCTTAGGTCCTAGCTGGTACGAGCAGTACTTC.